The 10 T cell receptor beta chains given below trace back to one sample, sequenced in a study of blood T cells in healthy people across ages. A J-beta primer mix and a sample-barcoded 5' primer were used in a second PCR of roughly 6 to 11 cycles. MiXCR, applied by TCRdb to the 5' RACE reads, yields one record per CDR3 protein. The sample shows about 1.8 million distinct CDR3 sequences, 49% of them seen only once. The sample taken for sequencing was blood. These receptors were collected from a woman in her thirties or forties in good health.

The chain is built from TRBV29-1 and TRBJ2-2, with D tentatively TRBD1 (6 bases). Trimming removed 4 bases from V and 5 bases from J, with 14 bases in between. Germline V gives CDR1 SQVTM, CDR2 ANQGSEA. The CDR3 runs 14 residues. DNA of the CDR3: TGCAGCGTTGCCCGGACAGTTCCTACCGGGGAGCTGTTTTTT. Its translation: CSVARTVPTGELFF.

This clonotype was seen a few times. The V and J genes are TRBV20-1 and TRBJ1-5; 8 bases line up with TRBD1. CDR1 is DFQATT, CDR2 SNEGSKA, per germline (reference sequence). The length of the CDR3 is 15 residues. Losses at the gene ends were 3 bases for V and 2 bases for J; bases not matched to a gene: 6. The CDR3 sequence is CSASLGTGGNQPQHF. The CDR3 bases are TGCAGTGCTAGTCTAGGGACAGGTGGCAATCAGCCCCAGCATTTT.

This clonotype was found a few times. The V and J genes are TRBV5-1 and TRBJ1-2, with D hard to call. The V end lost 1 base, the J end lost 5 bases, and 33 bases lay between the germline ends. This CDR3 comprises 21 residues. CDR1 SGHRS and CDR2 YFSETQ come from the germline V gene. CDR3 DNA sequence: TGCGCCAGCAGCTTGTCCAGCAACATGCCTGAATGGAGTGCAACCATGTATGGCTACACCTTC. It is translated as CASSLSSNMPEWSATMYGYTF. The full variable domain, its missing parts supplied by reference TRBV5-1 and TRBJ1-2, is KAGVTQTPRYLIKTRGQQVTLSCSPISGHRSVSWYQQTPGQGLQFLFEYFSETQRNKGNFPGRFSGRQFSNSRSEMNVSTLELGDSALYLCASSLSSNMPEWSATMYGYTFGSGTRLTVV.

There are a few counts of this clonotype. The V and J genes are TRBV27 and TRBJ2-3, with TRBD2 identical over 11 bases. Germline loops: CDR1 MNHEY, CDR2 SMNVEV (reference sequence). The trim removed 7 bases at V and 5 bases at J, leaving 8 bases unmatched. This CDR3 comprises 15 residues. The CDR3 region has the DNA TGTGCCAGCACAAAACTAGCGGGGGCGGGAGATACGCAGTATTTT. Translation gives CASTKLAGAGDTQYF.

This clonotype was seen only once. The CDR3 region has the DNA TGTGCCAGCAGCGTAGACCCAGGCATCTCCTACGAGCAGTACTTC. Residues: CASSVDPGISYEQYF. This sequence joins TRBV9 and TRBJ2-7; unclear D gene. Per germline, CDR1 SGDLS and CDR2 YYNGEE. V dropped 0 bases and J dropped 0 bases, with 10 bases sitting between them. The CDR3 spans 15 residues.

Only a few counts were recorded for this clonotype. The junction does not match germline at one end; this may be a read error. CDR3 in DNA: TGTGCTAGCAGCTCGACAGGAGTGGTGACCCAGTACTTC. This sequence encodes CASSSTGVVTQYF. This chain connects TRBV7-2 to TRBJ2-5, with a tentative D call TRBD1 (6 bases). CDR3 length: 13 residues. CDR1 SGHTA and CDR2 FQGNSA come from the germline V gene.

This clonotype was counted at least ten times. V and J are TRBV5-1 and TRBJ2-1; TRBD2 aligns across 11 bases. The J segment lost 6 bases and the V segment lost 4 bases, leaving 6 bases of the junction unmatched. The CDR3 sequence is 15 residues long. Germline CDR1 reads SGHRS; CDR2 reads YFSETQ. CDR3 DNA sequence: TGCGCCAGCAGCATTCTAGCGGGGGGCGGCAATGAGCAGTTCTTC. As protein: CASSILAGGGNEQFF.

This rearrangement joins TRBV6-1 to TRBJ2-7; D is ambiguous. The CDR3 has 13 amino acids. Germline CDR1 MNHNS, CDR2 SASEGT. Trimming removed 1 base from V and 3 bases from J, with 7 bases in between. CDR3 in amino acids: CASSEGWNYEQYF. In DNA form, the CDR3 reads TGTGCCAGCAGTGAAGGGTGGAACTACGAGCAGTACTTC.

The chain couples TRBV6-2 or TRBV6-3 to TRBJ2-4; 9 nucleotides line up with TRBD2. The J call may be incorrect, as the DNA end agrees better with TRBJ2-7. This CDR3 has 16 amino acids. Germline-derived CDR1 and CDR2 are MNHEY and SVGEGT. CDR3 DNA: TGTGCCAGCGCAACTGGTGGTAGCGGGGGCCCCTACGAGCAGTACTTC. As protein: CASATGGSGGPYEQYF.

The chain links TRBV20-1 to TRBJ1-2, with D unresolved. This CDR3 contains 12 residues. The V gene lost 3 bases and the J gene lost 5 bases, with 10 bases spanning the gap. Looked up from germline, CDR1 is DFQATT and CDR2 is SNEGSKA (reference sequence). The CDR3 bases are TGCAGTGCTAGCGCGTTAGATTATGGCTACACCTTC. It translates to CSASALDYGYTF.